This TCR beta chain was found in a study of blood T cell repertoires in COVID-19. In the authors' workflow: Reference gene primer amplification yielded estimated nucleated cell counts. The assay was immunoSEQ multiplex PCR, and TCRdb's table has in-frame clones only and misses some. That table furnishes V, J and clone size, whereas the DNA furnished D and trimming. The table shows some 69,000 clones, with over 70% occurring only once. The V and J ends lost 7 bases and 3 bases respectively, with 19 bases between them. The CDR3 is made up of 16 amino acids. Germline V gene data show CDR1 as WNHNN and CDR2 as SYGVQD (reference sequence).

Input material: peripheral blood. The source is a man aged 60-69 years with acute or convalescent COVID-19. V is TRBV10-1 and J is TRBJ1-5; TRBD1 might be the D (5 bases). The CDR3 here is CASKKSSGIFNQPQHF. As DNA, the CDR3 is TGCGCCAGCAAGAAATCCTCAGGGATTTTCAATCAGCCCCAGCATTTT.